A single sample gave rise to the 18 T cell receptor beta chains below, sequenced in a study of a mutant IDH1 vaccine in newly diagnosed glioma. Here immunoSEQ multiplex PCR was the method, and the copy in TCRdb shows in-frame clones only, minus some. This sample has roughly 35,000 clones; around nine tenths occur once, and the top ten carry around 4.9%. As for time point: baseline, week 1 (first vaccination visit). Treatment here: pre-vaccination baseline after standard-of-care therapy. The sequencing used PBMCs, collected from a glioma patient treated with radiotherapy, temozolomide or both. The receptors shown here come from a woman aged 40 to 50 with glioma.

The rearrangement links TRBV2 to TRBJ2-2; D may be TRBD2 (6 bases). CDR1 is SNHLY, CDR2 FYNNEI, per germline. This CDR3 region has 15 residues. Trimming pared 6 bases from V and 7 bases from J, leaving 18 bases between. The CDR3 DNA reads as TGTGCCAGCAGGTCCCTCGAGGGGAGGAACGGGGAGCTGTTTTTT. It codes for CASRSLEGRNGELFF.

The chain is built from TRBV19 and TRBJ1-1; TRBD1 matches 11 bases. The CDR3 totals 13 residues. Germline V gene data show CDR1 as LNHDA and CDR2 as SQIVND (reference sequence). V was pared by 8 bases and J by 1 base, with 0 bases of the junction left unmatched. In DNA, the CDR3 is TGTGCCAGTGGGACAGGGGGGAACACTGAAGCTTTCTTT. Translation: CASGTGGNTEAFF.

The rearrangement uses TRBV9 and TRBJ1-1; the D gene is possibly TRBD1 (5 bases). Trimming removed 0 bases at V and 3 bases at J, with 15 bases between. The length of the CDR3 is 16 residues. CDR1 is SGDLS and CDR2 is YYNGEE in the germline V gene. CDR3 DNA sequence: TGTGCCAGCAGCGTAGAAATCCCCAGGGATGACACTGAAGCTTTCTTT. Protein: CASSVEIPRDDTEAFF.

The chain joins TRBV19 to TRBJ1-2; 9 bases align to TRBD1. The CDR3 is 15 residues long. The germline V gene has CDR1 LNHDA and CDR2 SQIVND (reference sequence). With V trimmed by 6 bases and J by 3 bases, 8 bases remained unmatched. Here the CDR3 DNA reads TGTGCCAGTAGAAGTGGACAGGGGAATTACTATGGCTACACCTTC. This encodes CASRSGQGNYYGYTF.

The chain links TRBV21-1 to TRBJ2-1; TRBD2 is taken as the D call from the table, unchecked against the DNA. TRBV21-1 is designated a pseudogene. The CDR3 totals 18 residues. The CDR3 here is CASSTHQLAVSSYNEQFF. The CDR3 coding sequence is TGTGCCAGCAGCACCCACCAACTAGCGGTAAGCTCCTACAATGAGCAGTTCTTC.

The chain carries TRBV2 and TRBJ1-1, with unresolved D. Germline CDR1 and CDR2: SNHLY and FYNNEI. V was trimmed by 6 bases and J by 11 bases, leaving 25 bases between them. The CDR3 runs 15 residues. In DNA, the CDR3 is TGTGCCAGCAGACCCTTGATCGGATTGGGCAACGGGGCTTTCTTT. Translating it yields CASRPLIGLGNGAFF.

V gene TRBV7-9 combines with J gene TRBJ1-1; D is undetermined. CDR1 is SEHNR and CDR2 is FQNEAQ in the germline V gene (reference sequence). The CDR3 totals 13 residues. With 0 bases removed from V and 3 bases from J, the gap between germline ends came to 5 bases. The DNA for the CDR3 is TGTGCCAGCAGCTTAGCGACGTACACTGAAGCTTTCTTT. This codes for CASSLATYTEAFF.

A word on this clone: At one boundary the junction diverges from the germline segment, which might be a read error. The V and J genes are TRBV5-1 and TRBJ2-2; D not resolved. The CDR3 spans 12 residues. Germline V CDR1 and CDR2: SGHRS, YFSETQ. The CDR3 DNA reads as TGCGCCAGCAGCCTGAACGCCGGGGAGCTGTTTTTT. Protein: CASSLNAGELFF.

The V and J genes are TRBV29-1 and TRBJ2-7; 7 bases line up with TRBD2. Germline V CDR1 and CDR2: SQVTM, ANQGSEA. The V segment lost 4 bases and the J segment 2 bases; nucleotides outside the gene matches: 8. CDR3 size: 14 residues. CDR3 amino acids: CSVALRGGAYEQYF. DNA of the CDR3: TGCAGCGTTGCTCTCCGGGGAGGGGCCTACGAGCAGTACTTC.

This chain joins TRBV10-1 and TRBJ2-7; D possibly uses TRBD1 or TRBD2 (6 bases each). In germline, CDR1 is WNHNN, CDR2 SYGVQD (reference sequence). This CDR3 has 15 amino acids. V was pared by 3 bases and J by 5 bases, with 17 bases between. CDR3 region: CASSDPGGAGHEQYF. CDR3 sequence (DNA): TGCGCCAGCAGTGATCCCGGGGGCGCTGGCCACGAGCAGTACTTC.

CDR3 in amino acids: CASSLGRDQPQHF. The CDR3 DNA follows: TGTGCCAGCAGCTTGGGTCGGGATCAGCCCCAGCATTTT. V and J are TRBV5-4 and TRBJ1-5; D is unresolved. The CDR3 is 13 amino acids. Germline V gene data show CDR1 as SGHNT and CDR2 as YYREEE (reference sequence). Trimming cost V 0 bases and J 5 bases, with 6 bases left between them.

The V gene is TRBV29-1, the J gene TRBJ2-4; D is unclear. This CDR3 comprises 17 residues. V shed 1 base and J shed 0 bases, with 16 bases lying between them. The V gene's germline CDR1 is SQVTM and CDR2 ANQGSEA. The CDR3 spells CSVEAPLATLAKNIQYF. In DNA, the CDR3 is TGCAGCGTTGAAGCCCCCCTGGCAACACTAGCCAAAAACATTCAGTACTTC. The full variable domain, in which reference TRBV29-1 and TRBJ2-4 provide the parts outside the CDR3, is SAVISQKPSRDICQRGTSLTIQCQVDSQVTMMFWYRQQPGQSLTLIATANQGSEATYESGFVIDKFPISRPNLTFSTLTVSNMSPEDSSIYLCSVEAPLATLAKNIQYFGAGTRLSVL.

The chain is built from TRBV27 and TRBJ1-6, with D possibly TRBD1 on 5 matching bases. This CDR3 contains 11 residues. The V end was cut by 8 bases, the J end by 14 bases, with 13 bases between. Germline loops: CDR1 MNHEY, CDR2 SMNVEV (reference sequence). Written as DNA, the CDR3 is TGTGCCAGCGGTAAGACAGACACCCTCCACTTT. Translated, it gives CASGKTDTLHF.

V and J are TRBV9 and TRBJ2-3; unclear D gene. The germline V gene has CDR1 SGDLS and CDR2 YYNGEE. V lost 4 bases and J 6 bases, leaving 12 bases between the germline ends. The CDR3 is 13 residues long. CDR3 sequence reads: CASSPRGLDTQYF. CDR3 DNA: TGTGCCAGCAGCCCCAGAGGTTTGGATACGCAGTATTTT.

The rearrangement links TRBV18 to TRBJ2-3; 7 bases are a match to TRBD1. Germline loops: CDR1 KGHSH, CDR2 LQKENI. J lost 2 bases, V lost 6 bases, and 2 bases had no gene match. This CDR3 has 13 residues. The CDR3 DNA follows: TGTGCCAGCTCGACAGGGTCCACAGATACGCAGTATTTT. Its protein product is CASSTGSTDTQYF.

The table lists this clone with a few counts. The chain has TRBV25-1 and TRBJ1-4; D is uncertain. The CDR3 loop spans 13 amino acids. V was clipped by 7 bases and J by 8 bases, with 14 bases between them. Germline-derived CDR1 and CDR2 are MGHDK and SYGVNS. Here the CDR3 reads CASTKGIWEKLFF. In DNA form, the CDR3 reads TGTGCCAGCACTAAGGGTATTTGGGAAAAACTGTTTTTT.

This clone came up once. The V and J genes are TRBV7-8 and TRBJ1-3; D remains unclear. There are 18 residues in the CDR3. V shed 5 bases and J shed 4 bases, with 24 bases lying between them. CDR1 is SGHVS and CDR2 is FQNEAQ in the germline V gene. As DNA, the CDR3 is TGTGCCAGCAGCCCCCACTCGGTGGGTGCCCTGCCCGGAAACACCATATATTTT. It specifies CASSPHSVGALPGNTIYF.

The J gene is TRBJ2-7, the V gene TRBV5-1; 7 nucleotides agree with TRBD1. This CDR3 comprises 15 residues. CDR1 is SGHRS, CDR2 YFSETQ, per germline. The V segment lost 4 bases and the J segment 0 bases; nucleotides outside the gene matches: 7. CDR3 amino acids: CASSTSGTASYEQYF. The CDR3 DNA reads as TGCGCCAGCAGCACCTCCGGGACAGCCTCCTACGAGCAGTACTTC.